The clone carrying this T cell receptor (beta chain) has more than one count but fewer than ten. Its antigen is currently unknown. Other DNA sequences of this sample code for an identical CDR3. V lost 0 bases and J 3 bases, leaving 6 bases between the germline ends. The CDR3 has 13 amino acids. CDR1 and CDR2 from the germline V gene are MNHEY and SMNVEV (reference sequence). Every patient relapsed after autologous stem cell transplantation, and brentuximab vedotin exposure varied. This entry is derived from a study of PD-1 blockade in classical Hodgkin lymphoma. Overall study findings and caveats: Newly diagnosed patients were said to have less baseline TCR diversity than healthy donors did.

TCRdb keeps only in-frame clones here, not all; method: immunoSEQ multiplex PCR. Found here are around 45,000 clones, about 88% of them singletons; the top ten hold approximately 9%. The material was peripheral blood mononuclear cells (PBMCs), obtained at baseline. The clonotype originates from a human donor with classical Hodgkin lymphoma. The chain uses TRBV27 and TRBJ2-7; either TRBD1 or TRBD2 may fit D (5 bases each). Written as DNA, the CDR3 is TGTGCCAGCAGTTTATCGGGGGACTACGAGCAGTACTTC. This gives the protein CASSLSGDYEQYF.